This T cell receptor beta chain derives from a study of T cell clones after liver transplantation (dated by TCRdb to the late 2010s). Some background on the complete study: Samples were obtained from ITN030ST, a randomized trial in which withdrawal of immunosuppression was attempted within 2 years of liver transplantation. Donor-reactive T cell clones were identified using TCRbeta sequencing after a pre-transplant mixed lymphocyte reaction and were then followed in post-transplant blood. Third party-reactive TCRbeta sequences from pre-transplant MLRs were also identified as an antigen-independent comparator for donor-reactive sequences. Of the eight recipients, a few were HCV-positive, while the remaining recipients had been transplanted for non-autoimmune, non-viral indications. Subjects received no induction therapy and standard immunosuppression until randomization at 12-24 months post-transplant. Tolerance was defined as complete immunosuppression withdrawal for at least one year with no rise in liver enzymes beyond twice the upper limit of normal. Blood samples were collected pre-transplant, pre-randomization before withdrawal, and post-randomization after either full withdrawal or failed withdrawal. Of the 8 liver transplant recipients making up the studied cohort, 3 were classified as tolerant and 5 as non-tolerant. Broader findings and caveats from the paper: In most of the 8 subjects, circulating donor-reactive CD4 TCRbeta sequences decreased significantly after transplant, regardless of tolerance or HCV status. Because of small, heterogeneous patient numbers and non-standardized post-transplant time points, the conclusions were only preliminary. A greater decline was seen for donor-reactive sequences than for third party-reactive sequences, suggesting partial antigen-specific deletion unrelated to withdrawal success. Because allograft tissue specimens were not available, migration of donor-reactive T cells into the graft, rather than deletion, may have occurred. In two subjects, low numbers of available donor cells limited the measurable donor-reactive repertoire. When repertoire turnover was accounted for, significantly reduced detection of donor-reactive sequences was found in 7 of 8 subjects for CD4 and in 8 of 8 subjects for CD8.

Unstimulated PBMCs, after thawing, were stained for CD3, CD4 and CD8 and then FACS-sorted into CD3+CD4+ and CD3+CD8+ populations. All 8 studied subjects were randomized to withdrawal of immunosuppression. The Qiagen DNeasy Blood and Tissue Kit was used for genomic DNA isolation. The germline V gene supplies CDR1 SGHTA and CDR2 FQGTGA. V has 5 bases trimmed and J has 1 base trimmed; junction bases matching no gene number 5. Reading from cysteine to phenylalanine, the CDR3 counts 15 amino acids. Here the CDR3 DNA is all that survives: 45 bases in frame from base 1. A word on this clone: Its antigen is unknown. The sample holds no much larger clone one base away, and base qualities are not on file.

High-throughput TCRbeta CDR3 sequencing of frozen genomic DNA was performed by immunoSEQ, with PCR amplification, mapping, bias correction and internal controls included. In the source study's methods: Only productive rearrangements were retained, and each unique TCRbeta sequence was defined by its CDR3 nucleotide sequence together with its V and J gene. A sequence counted as donor-reactive only if the sequence showed at least 5-fold expansion in CFSE-low cells compared with unstimulated pre-transplant cells and had a frequency of at least 0.01%. Minimum frequency thresholds were set for each subject on the basis of the unstimulated sample with the lowest template count, so that a detection power of at least 90% was ensured. Jensen-Shannon divergence between the top 1000 TCRbeta sequences after and before transplant was used to measure repertoire turnover. Changes in detection of donor-reactive sequences were tested with two-sided Fisher's exact tests. What TCRdb holds here is the immuneACCESS table cut down to in-frame rearrangements. Part of the clones is not present; checked against another copy, under half of the missing clones reflect an unresolved V gene, and the others are unexplained. The V and J calls and clone size come from that table; D and trimming were worked out from the DNA. In this sample the table shows around 100,000 clones, about 86% of which occur a single time. Of the sample, approximately 3% falls within the top ten clones.

Recombination linked TRBV7-3 to TRBJ2-3, with TRBD1 matching 8 junction bases. This receptor was obtained from a human patient who received a liver transplant. After a transplant, some T cells may be of graft donor origin. Specimen: CD4+ T cells from blood, collected around 4 years after liver transplant. The sequenced DNA is TGTGCCAGCAGCCCAGGACAGGGAGGCACAGATACGCAGTATTTT. It encodes CASSPGQGGTDTQYF.